This T cell receptor (beta chain) was recorded in a study of blood T cell repertoires in COVID-19. The repertoire was sequenced with immunoSEQ multiplex PCR; TCRdb's copy has only in-frame clones and lacks some. The table has 280,000 or so clones, approximately 89% seen once. This CDR3 spans 16 amino acids. Per the germline V gene, CDR1 is SQVTM and CDR2 is ANQGSEA. V was clipped by 1 base and J by 3 bases, with 18 bases between them. The chain joins TRBV29-1 to TRBJ1-1; TRBD1 is a possible D gene (6 bases). The sample taken for sequencing was peripheral blood. The receptor was derived from a woman aged 30 to 39 who had recovered from COVID-19. CDR3 loop: CSVEGAVGAVDTEAFF. The CDR3 DNA reads TGCAGCGTTGAAGGGGCGGTGGGGGCAGTTGACACTGAAGCTTTCTTT.